This entry lists 25 T cell receptor beta chains sequenced from one sample in a study of identical twins. A single record per CDR3 protein comes from TCRdb applying MiXCR to the 5' RACE reads. This table has some 730,000 distinct CDR3 sequences, around a sixth appearing once. This sample was also put to use in a study of T cells expressing NK-cell markers.

Sequencing used PBMCs. All receptors come from a woman aged 18-29 years in good health.

V usage is TRBV20-1 and J usage is TRBJ2-3; 7 nucleotides line up with TRBD2. Germline lookup yields CDR1 DFQATT and CDR2 SNEGSKA (reference sequence). The CDR3 is made up of 15 amino acids. V shed 4 bases and J 1 base; nucleotides not matched to a gene: 8. This CDR3 is CSAKRPTSGTDTQYF. CDR3 DNA sequence: TGCAGTGCTAAAAGGCCCACTAGCGGCACAGATACGCAGTATTTT.

The rearrangement uses TRBV12-3 or TRBV12-4 and TRBJ2-1; 7 bases line up with TRBD1. This CDR3 has 12 residues. With V trimmed by 0 bases and J by 13 bases, 3 bases remained unmatched. Here the CDR3 reads CASSLAGQAQFF. For the CDR3, the DNA is TGTGCCAGCAGTTTAGCCGGACAGGCCCAGTTCTTC.

This clonotype was seen more than once but under ten times. The chain links TRBV2 to TRBJ1-4; 9 nucleotides line up with TRBD1. Unmatched junction bases numbered 17, after V lost 11 bases and J lost 7 bases. The CDR3 has 16 residues. Germline lookup yields CDR1 SNHLY and CDR2 FYNNEI. As DNA, the CDR3 is TGTGCCTCTGCAGGATGGGACAGGGACTCTTCTGAAAAACTGTTTTTT. It encodes CASAGWDRDSSEKLFF.

The chain employs TRBV5-8 and TRBJ1-4; TRBD1 is a possible D gene (5 bases). This CDR3 is built from 16 residues. V lost 0 bases, J lost 0 bases, and 9 bases lay in between. Germline assignment: CDR1 SGHTS and CDR2 YDEGEE. CDR3 sequence (DNA): TGTGCCAGCAGCTTGGGACCGACAGCAACTAATGAAAAACTGTTTTTT. Its protein is CASSLGPTATNEKLFF.

This clonotype was detected a few times. J is TRBJ2-5 and V is TRBV18, with 7 bases identical to TRBD2. The CDR3 consists of 15 residues. The germline V gene encodes CDR1 KGHSH and CDR2 LQKENI. J lost 4 bases, V lost 2 bases, and 7 bases had no gene match. The DNA of the CDR3 is TGTGCCAGCTCACCATTGGCGGGGGAAGGAGAGACCCAGTACTTC. This translates into CASSPLAGEGETQYF.

This clonotype was counted only a few times. This chain's CDR3 is CSAGAGLAIPDTQYF. CDR3 DNA sequence: TGCAGTGCTGGAGCTGGACTAGCGATCCCAGATACGCAGTATTTT. V gene TRBV20-1 combines with J gene TRBJ2-3; 9 bases map to TRBD2. CDR1 is DFQATT, CDR2 SNEGSKA, per germline (reference sequence). V dropped 5 bases and J dropped 4; count of bases not matched to a gene: 10. This CDR3 has 15 residues.

Many counts were recorded for this clonotype. This chain joins TRBV5-1 and TRBJ1-1; D is unclear. The germline V and J ends were trimmed by 0 bases and 4 bases, with 10 bases remaining between them. Germline V gene sequence: CDR1 SGHRS, CDR2 YFSETQ. The CDR3 length is 14 residues. The DNA of the CDR3 is TGCGCCAGCAGCTTGGACCCGGAGAGCACTGAAGCTTTCTTT. It encodes CASSLDPESTEAFF.

This clonotype turned up a few times. The J gene is TRBJ2-6, the V gene TRBV25-1, with D perhaps matching TRBD1 (5 bases). The V and J ends lost 1 base and 0 bases respectively, with 10 bases between them. Germline CDR1 MGHDK, CDR2 SYGVNS. The CDR3 is 17 amino acids. The CDR3 protein is CASSESPTASGANVLTF. Written as DNA, the CDR3 is TGTGCCAGCAGTGAATCGCCGACAGCCTCTGGGGCCAACGTCCTGACTTTC.

The sample holds a few counts of this clonotype. The rearrangement uses TRBV6-5 and TRBJ1-2, with a possible D match to TRBD1 (5 bases). The germline V gene has CDR1 MNHEY and CDR2 SVGAGI. There are 15 residues in the CDR3. Trimming cost V 0 bases and J 3 bases, with 11 bases left between them. The CDR3 region is CASSYSKGNYYGYTF. The CDR3 coding sequence is TGTGCCAGCAGTTACTCGAAGGGGAATTACTATGGCTACACCTTC.

This clonotype was observed a handful of times. This chain joins TRBV7-9 and TRBJ2-1, with D possibly TRBD2 on 5 matching bases. The ends were cut back, 1 base at V and 6 bases at J, with 13 bases in the middle. The germline gives CDR1 SEHNR, CDR2 FQNEAQ (reference sequence). This CDR3 has 15 amino acids. CDR3 nucleotides: TGTGCCAGCAGCTTAGGCCCCCGCGGACTCAATGAGCAGTTCTTC. Translation: CASSLGPRGLNEQFF.

This clonotype was seen a few times. The chain employs TRBV29-1 and TRBJ1-4; the D is unclear. The germline V gene has CDR1 SQVTM and CDR2 ANQGSEA. The ends were cut back, 4 bases at V and 7 bases at J, with 16 bases in the middle. CDR3 length equals 14 residues. The CDR3 sequence: CSVVTGGGGEKLFF. CDR3 sequence (DNA): TGCAGCGTTGTAACTGGCGGAGGTGGTGAAAAACTGTTTTTT.

The chain employs TRBV27 and TRBJ2-3; tentatively, D is TRBD2 (6 bases). This CDR3 is built from 17 residues. Trimming removed 5 bases from V and 5 bases from J, with 23 bases in between. Germline loops: CDR1 MNHEY, CDR2 SMNVEV (reference sequence). CDR3 in DNA: TGTGCCAGCAGTACCTCACTAGCACTTACCGAGTTAGATACGCAGTATTTT. It encodes CASSTSLALTELDTQYF.

This clonotype was counted a few times. The chain joins TRBV12-3 or TRBV12-4 to TRBJ2-7; weak D call: TRBD2 (7 bases). V was cut by 10 bases and J by 3 bases, with 13 bases left in between. CDR3 length: 12 amino acids. The CDR3 coding sequence is TGTGCCACCCGGGGAGGGGGCTACGAGCAGTACTTC. The encoded protein is CATRGGGYEQYF.

This clonotype was seen only a few times. At one end, the junction sequence differs from germline, possibly due to a read error. The genes are TRBV5-1 and TRBJ2-1; 8 bases are shared with TRBD1. Germline V lookup: CDR1 SGHRS, CDR2 YFSETQ. The CDR3 consists of 11 residues. The chain's CDR3 is CASDLGQGQTF. The DNA for the CDR3 is TGCGCCAGCGATCTTGGACAGGGCCAAACTTTC.

This clonotype was found a few times. The chain uses TRBV7-2 and TRBJ1-1; TRBD1 might be the D (6 bases). V lost 7 bases, J lost 13 bases, and 25 bases lay in between. This CDR3 region has 14 residues. Germline V gene lookup returns CDR1 SGHTA and CDR2 FQGNSA. The CDR3 region has the DNA TGTGCCAGCACCGGGAGGGGGGGGCGCGCGGGTGGTTTCTTT. Translated: CASTGRGGRAGGFF.

DNA of the CDR3: TGTGCCATCAGTGAGGAGGGGATCGGGAATTCACCCCTCCACTTT. Protein sequence: CAISEEGIGNSPLHF. This chain links TRBV10-3 with TRBJ1-6; a possible D gene is TRBD1 (5 bases). This CDR3 spans 15 amino acids. Trimming took 2 bases from V and 7 from J, leaving 12 bases between them. Germline CDR1 and CDR2: ENHRY and SYGVKD.

This clonotype was detected only a few times. V gene TRBV5-6 combines with J gene TRBJ1-1; no reliable D call. The CDR3 runs 13 residues. The germline CDR1 and CDR2 sequences are SGHDT and YYEEEE. V dropped 1 base and J dropped 2 bases, with 6 bases sitting between them. The CDR3 DNA is TGTGCCAGCAGCTTGCTTAAAAACACTGAAGCTTTCTTT. This codes for CASSLLKNTEAFF.

The V gene is TRBV20-1, the J gene TRBJ1-1; TRBD1 might be the D (5 bases). Trimming took off 5 bases at V and 11 bases at J, with 21 bases between the two ends. This CDR3 has 13 residues. CDR1 is DFQATT, CDR2 SNEGSKA, per germline (reference sequence). DNA for the CDR3: TGCAGTGCTTCACCGGGGACTGTCTTGGGCGCTTTCTTT. It codes for CSASPGTVLGAFF.

The rearrangement joins TRBV4-1 to TRBJ2-7; D is perhaps TRBD2 (5 bases). The CDR3 totals 15 residues. V shed 1 base and J shed 5 bases, with 15 bases lying between them. From germline, CDR1 is MGHRA and CDR2 YSYEKL. The CDR3 sequence: CASSQVALGTNEQYF. CDR3 nucleotides: TGCGCCAGCAGCCAAGTTGCACTAGGTACCAACGAGCAGTACTTC.

This clonotype was seen just once. The V and J genes are TRBV6-1 and TRBJ2-1, with 9 nucleotides matching TRBD1. Germline CDR1 MNHNS, CDR2 SASEGT. The CDR3 is made up of 15 amino acids. V dropped 6 bases and J dropped 7; count of bases not matched to a gene: 10. CDR3 sequence (DNA): TGTGCCAGCAGCCGAGGACAGGGGAGTAAGAATGAGCAGTTCTTC. This codes for CASSRGQGSKNEQFF.

This clonotype was observed a few times. CDR3 amino acids: CASSPKAESGRGPKQYF. CDR3 DNA: TGTGCCAGCAGCCCGAAAGCAGAGAGCGGGAGGGGCCCAAAGCAGTACTTC. The chain employs TRBV7-9 and TRBJ2-7; 10 bases align to TRBD2. The CDR3 is 17 residues long. Germline V CDR1 and CDR2: SEHNR, FQNEAQ (reference sequence). The ends lost 5 bases at V and 8 bases at J; junction bases unmatched: 18.

This sequence joins TRBV30 and TRBJ2-7; D possibly corresponds to TRBD1 (5 bases). V lost 7 bases and J 3 bases, leaving 19 bases between the germline ends. The germline CDR1 and CDR2 sequences are GTSNPN and SVGIG (reference sequence). The CDR3 runs 14 residues. The CDR3 DNA reads TGTGCCTCCCTAGACAAGGGGAAGAGCTACGAGCAGTACTTC. Residues: CASLDKGKSYEQYF.

This clonotype was detected only a few times. The gene calls are TRBV6-5 and TRBJ2-3; 13 nucleotides agree with TRBD2. Germline CDR1 and CDR2: MNHEY and SVGAGI. This CDR3 region has 16 residues. V lost 4 bases, J lost 4 bases, and 5 bases stayed unmatched. The CDR3 DNA reads as TGTGCCAGCAGTTGGACTAGCGGGAGTGTGGCAGATACGCAGTATTTT. As protein: CASSWTSGSVADTQYF.

The genes are TRBV10-3 and TRBJ1-5; TRBD1 is a possible D gene (5 bases). The V and J ends lost 10 bases and 0 bases respectively, with 10 bases between them. In germline, CDR1 is ENHRY, CDR2 SYGVKD. CDR3 length: 13 residues. The CDR3 sequence is CATTDSSNQPQHF. DNA for the CDR3: TGTGCCACCACAGACAGTAGCAATCAGCCCCAGCATTTT.

There are a few counts of this clonotype. This rearrangement joins TRBV20-1 to TRBJ2-7; 9 bases match TRBD2. This CDR3 contains 14 residues. CDR1 and CDR2 from the germline V gene are DFQATT and SNEGSKA (reference sequence). J gave up 5 bases and V 1 base, and 6 bases lay outside the gene matches. The CDR3 here is CSARVASGIHEQYF. For the CDR3, the DNA is TGCAGTGCTAGAGTCGCTAGCGGGATCCACGAGCAGTACTTC.